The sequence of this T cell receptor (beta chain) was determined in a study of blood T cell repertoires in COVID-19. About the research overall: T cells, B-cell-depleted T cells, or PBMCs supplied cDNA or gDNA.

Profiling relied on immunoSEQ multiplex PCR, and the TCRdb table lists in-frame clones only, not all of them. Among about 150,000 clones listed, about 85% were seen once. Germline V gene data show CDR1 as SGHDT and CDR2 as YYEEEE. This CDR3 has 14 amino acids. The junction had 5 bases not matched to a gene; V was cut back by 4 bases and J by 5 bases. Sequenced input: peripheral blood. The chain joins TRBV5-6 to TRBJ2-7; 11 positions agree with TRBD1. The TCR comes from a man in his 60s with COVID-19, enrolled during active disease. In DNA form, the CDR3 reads TGTGCCAGCAGCAGGACAGGGGGCTTCGACGAGCAGTACTTC. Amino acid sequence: CASSRTGGFDEQYF.